This T cell receptor beta chain comes out of a study of T cell responses to AZD1222 COVID-19 vaccine. It was second doses at about 4 or about 12 weeks that were pooled. Data came from immunoSEQ multiplex PCR; TCRdb stores just in-frame clones and leaves some out. The table has about 93,000 clones, more than 80% seen once. In the case of this clone: What it binds is not known.

V lost 2 bases to trimming and J lost 1 base; unmatched junction nucleotides: 5. The CDR3 is made up of 16 amino acids. CDR1 and CDR2 (germline): MNHEY, SVGEGT. Study outcomes and limitations: Spike-wide vaccine-associated CD4 TCRs dominated at 160-218 and 743-854. The study reported that nearly half of spike-specific TCRs target unmutated variant regions. Just a handful of AZD1222 recipients tested seropositive at baseline.

Sequenced here: peripheral blood, sampled 28 days after the second AZD1222 dose. The chain combines TRBV6-2 or TRBV6-3 with TRBJ2-3; 8 nucleotides agree with TRBD2. This clonotype was obtained from an adult who received the AZD1222 COVID-19 vaccine. CDR3 in amino acids: CASSYARGGGTDTQYF. CDR3 nucleotides: TGTGCCAGCAGTTACGCCCGGGGGGGCGGCACAGATACGCAGTATTTT.